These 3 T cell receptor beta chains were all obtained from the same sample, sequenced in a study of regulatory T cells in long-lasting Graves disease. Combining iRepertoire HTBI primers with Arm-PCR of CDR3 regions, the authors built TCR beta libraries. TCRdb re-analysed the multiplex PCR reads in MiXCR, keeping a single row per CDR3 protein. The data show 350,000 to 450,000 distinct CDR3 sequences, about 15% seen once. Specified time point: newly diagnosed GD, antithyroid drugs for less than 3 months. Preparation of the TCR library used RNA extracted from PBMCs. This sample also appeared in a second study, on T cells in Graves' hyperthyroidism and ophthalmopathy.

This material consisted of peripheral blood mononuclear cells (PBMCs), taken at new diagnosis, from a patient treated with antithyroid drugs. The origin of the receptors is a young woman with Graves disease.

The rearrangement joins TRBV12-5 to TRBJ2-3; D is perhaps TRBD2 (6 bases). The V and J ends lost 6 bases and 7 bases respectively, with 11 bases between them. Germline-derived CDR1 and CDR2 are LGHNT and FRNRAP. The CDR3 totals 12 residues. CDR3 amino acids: CASGRDSHTQYF. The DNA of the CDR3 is TGTGCTAGTGGCCGGGACTCTCATACGCAGTATTTT.

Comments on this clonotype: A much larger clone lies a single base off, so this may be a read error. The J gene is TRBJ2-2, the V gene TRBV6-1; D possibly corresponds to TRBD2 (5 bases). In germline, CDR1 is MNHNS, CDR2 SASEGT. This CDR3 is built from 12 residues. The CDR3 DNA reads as TGTGCCAGCAGTGAATACACCGGGAAGCTGTTTTTT. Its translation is CASSEYTGKLFF.

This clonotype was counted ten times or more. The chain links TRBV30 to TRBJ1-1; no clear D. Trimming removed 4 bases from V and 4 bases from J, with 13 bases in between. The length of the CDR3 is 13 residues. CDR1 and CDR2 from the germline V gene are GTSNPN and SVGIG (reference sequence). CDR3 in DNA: TGTGCCTGGAAAAAAGGAGGAGGCACTGAAGCTTTCTTT. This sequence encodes CAWKKGGGTEAFF.